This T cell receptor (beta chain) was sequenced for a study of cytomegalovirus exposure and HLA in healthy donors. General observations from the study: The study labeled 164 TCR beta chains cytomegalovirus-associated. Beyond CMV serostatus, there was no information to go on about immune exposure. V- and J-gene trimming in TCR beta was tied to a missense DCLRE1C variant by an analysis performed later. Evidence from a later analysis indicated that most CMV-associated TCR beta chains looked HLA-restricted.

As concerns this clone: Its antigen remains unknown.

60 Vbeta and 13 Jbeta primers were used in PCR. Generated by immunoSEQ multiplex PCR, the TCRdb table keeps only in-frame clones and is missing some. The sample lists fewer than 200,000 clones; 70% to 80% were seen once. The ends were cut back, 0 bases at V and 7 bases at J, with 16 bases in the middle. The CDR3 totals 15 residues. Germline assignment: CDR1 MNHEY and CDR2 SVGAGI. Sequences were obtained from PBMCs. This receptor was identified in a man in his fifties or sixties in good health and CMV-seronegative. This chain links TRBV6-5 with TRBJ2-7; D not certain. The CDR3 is CASSYSSRPRMEQYF. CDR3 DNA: TGTGCCAGCAGTTACTCTTCCCGTCCCAGGATGGAGCAGTACTTC.